This TCR beta chain was observed in a study of blood T cell repertoires in COVID-19. This clone was counted once. Clones were read by immunoSEQ multiplex PCR, and TCRdb kept only the in-frame ones, dropping some. The data show nearly 200,000 clones, with just under 85% seen just once and roughly 0.91% held by the top ten. Germline V gene lookup returns CDR1 SQVTM and CDR2 ANQGSEA. The V gene lost 6 bases and the J gene lost 0 bases, with 14 bases spanning the gap. The CDR3 length is 14 residues. The receptor's source is a man between 60 and 70 years old with COVID-19, enrolled during active disease. Sequencing used peripheral blood. The chain joins TRBV29-1 to TRBJ1-1; the D gene is possibly TRBD1 (5 bases). In DNA form, the CDR3 reads TGCAGCGTGACGGGCGGACATTTGAACACTGAAGCTTTCTTT. This gives the protein CSVTGGHLNTEAFF.